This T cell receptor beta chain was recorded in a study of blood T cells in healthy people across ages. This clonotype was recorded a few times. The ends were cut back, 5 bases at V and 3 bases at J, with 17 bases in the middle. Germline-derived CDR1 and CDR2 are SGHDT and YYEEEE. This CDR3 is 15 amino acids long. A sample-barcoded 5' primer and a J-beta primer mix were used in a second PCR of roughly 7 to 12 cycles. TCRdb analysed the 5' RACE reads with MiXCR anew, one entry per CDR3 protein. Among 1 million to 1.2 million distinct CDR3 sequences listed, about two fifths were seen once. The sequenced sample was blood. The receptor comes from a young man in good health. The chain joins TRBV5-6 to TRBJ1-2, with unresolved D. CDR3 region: CASSSFYREHYGYTF. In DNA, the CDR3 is TGTGCCAGCAGTTCATTTTACCGGGAGCACTATGGCTACACCTTC.